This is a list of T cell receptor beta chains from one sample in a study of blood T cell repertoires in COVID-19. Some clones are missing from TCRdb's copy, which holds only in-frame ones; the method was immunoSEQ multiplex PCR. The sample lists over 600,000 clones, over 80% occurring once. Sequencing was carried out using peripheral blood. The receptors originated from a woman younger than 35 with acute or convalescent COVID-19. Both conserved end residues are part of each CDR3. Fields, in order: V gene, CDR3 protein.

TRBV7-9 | CASSAPGGVYGYTF
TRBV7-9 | CASSLVTARGEKLFF
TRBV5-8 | CASSRGFRLPQHF
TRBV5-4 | CASSTGQGLDTQYF
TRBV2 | CASNLFGGDETQYF
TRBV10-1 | CAGSHSRVGYEKLFF
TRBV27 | CASSLYPGPGADTQYF
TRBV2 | CASSRTASTDTQYF
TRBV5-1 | CASRRRTGNDYGYTF
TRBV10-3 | CAISESARGGGNTIYF
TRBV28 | CASSPRQGRRGLDSPLHF
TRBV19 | CASSMGTGGSYNEQFF
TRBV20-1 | CSALDSGEAFF
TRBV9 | CASSATSGALLEQFF
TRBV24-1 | CATSGDRGRSGANVLTF
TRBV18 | CASSTGNQPQHF
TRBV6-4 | CASSEAGGTDTQYF
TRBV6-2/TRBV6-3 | CASSSAASTDTQYF
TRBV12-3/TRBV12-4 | CASSSENYGYTF
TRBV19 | CASTGLSSTDTQYF
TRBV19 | CASRRGREPNQPQHF
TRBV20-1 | CSASLGETQYF
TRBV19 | CASSPSDTEAFF
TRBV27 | CASSREGAGSGYTF
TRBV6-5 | CASSAQGIGGYTF
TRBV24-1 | CATSDLLLSSPLHF
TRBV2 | CASSGGGETQYF
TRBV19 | CASSPTSGGSYEQYF
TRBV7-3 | CASSPGTVGETQYF
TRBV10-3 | CAISEGTGRHTEAFF
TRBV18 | CASSPQGSNEKLFF
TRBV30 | CAWSAAGTANSPLHF
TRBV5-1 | CASSLRQGRSEKLFF
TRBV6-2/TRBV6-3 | CASSYQRGVEFF
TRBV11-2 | CASSLGVGLQGGYTF
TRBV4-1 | CASSQGSAEEKLFF
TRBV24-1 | CATSDPPPEGGEQFF
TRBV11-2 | CASSFRQGHINEKLFF
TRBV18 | CASSSGPPSSYNSPLHF
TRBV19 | CASRANLMNTEAFF
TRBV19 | CASSLFTGELFF
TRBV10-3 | CAISGQGRVGTDTQYF
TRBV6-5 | CASRRDSLGNTIYF
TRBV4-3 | CASSPGQGNTDTQYF
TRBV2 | CASSVGGSYGYTF
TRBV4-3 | CASSQDGRLAGSYEQYF
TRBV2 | CASSPLLTEAFF
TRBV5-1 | CASSLGGGTDTQYF
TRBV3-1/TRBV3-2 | CASSQEIRGSLRRDTQYF
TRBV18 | CASSSVEFYNEQFF
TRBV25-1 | CASSEGSASGFF
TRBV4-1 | CASSQGVLGRRMNTEAFF
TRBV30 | CAWDWRNTQYF